This T cell receptor beta chain was identified in a study of early T cells in non-severe SARS-CoV-2 infection. Study at large: Unsorted whole blood bulk RNA was sequenced, with unpaired chains.

The CDR3 spans 15 residues. The germline V and J ends were trimmed by 3 bases and 1 base, with 10 bases remaining between them. Separate cDNA molecules each had unique molecular identifiers attached to them. TCRdb itself ran the 5' RACE reads through MiXCR, one entry per CDR3 protein. Seen here are roughly 10,000 distinct CDR3 sequences, 4% to 5.5% observed once, and the top ten hold roughly 9.5%. Judged by abundance, this clonotype is medium-sized. What it binds is unknown. Findings and limits, study-wide: VDJdb matching skewed toward anti-spike CD8 responses, missing private and CD4 specificities.

Input material: whole blood. This chain joins TRBV12-3 or TRBV12-4 and TRBJ1-5, with D tentatively TRBD1 (5 bases). This TCR derives from an adult who was a healthcare worker with PCR-confirmed SARS-CoV-2 infection or an uninfected control (not recorded which). CDR3: CASSLWDVSNQPQHF. The CDR3 coding sequence is TGTGCCAGCAGTTTGTGGGACGTAAGCAATCAGCCCCAGCATTTT.